Shown below are 32 T cell receptor beta chains from a single sample sequenced in a study of CD4+ T cells in melanoma. Using immunoSEQ multiplex PCR, the repertoire was profiled, and TCRdb retains in-frame clones only, with some absent. The sample lists about 140,000 clones; around nine tenths were seen once. Source of these receptors: a human donor with melanoma.

The chain employs TRBV10-2 and TRBJ2-5; 10 bases match TRBD2. Trimming cost V 4 bases and J 11 bases; bases outside gene matches: 10. Germline V gene lookup returns CDR1 WSHSY and CDR2 SAAADI. This CDR3 has 14 amino acids. DNA for the CDR3: TGCGCCAGCAGTGCTAGCGGGGGAGCAGGTGAGCAGTACTTC. Its translation: CASSASGGAGEQYF.

The chain couples TRBV7-9 to TRBJ1-1, with unresolved D. Per germline, CDR1 SEHNR and CDR2 FQNEAQ (reference sequence). The CDR3 has 14 residues. Trimming pared 5 bases from V and 2 bases from J, leaving 12 bases between. The CDR3 sequence: CASSPIRGNTEAFF. CDR3 DNA: TGTGCCAGCAGCCCCATCCGGGGAAACACTGAAGCTTTCTTT.

This chain links TRBV7-2 with TRBJ1-1; D not resolved. V was pared by 1 base and J by 1 base, with 10 bases between. This CDR3 has 15 residues. Germline lookup yields CDR1 SGHTA and CDR2 FQGNSA. Written as DNA, the CDR3 is TGTGCCAGCAGCTTAGTTTTATGGGGGAACACTGAAGCTTTCTTT. Protein product: CASSLVLWGNTEAFF.

The chain's CDR3 is CASSMSINTEAFF. The CDR3 bases are TGTGCCAGTAGTATGTCGATCAACACTGAAGCTTTCTTT. This chain uses TRBV19 with TRBJ1-1; D ambiguous. With 3 bases removed from V and 2 bases from J, the gap between germline ends came to 7 bases. Per the germline V gene, CDR1 is LNHDA and CDR2 is SQIVND (reference sequence). The CDR3 has 13 residues. Complete variable domain (other parts from reference TRBV19 and TRBJ1-1): DGGITQSPKYLFRKEGQNVTLSCEQNLNHDAMYWYRQDPGQGLRLIYYSQIVNDFQKGDIAEGYSVSREKKESFPLTVTSAQKNPTAFYLCASSMSINTEAFFGQGTRLTVV.

J is TRBJ1-5 and V is TRBV6-1, with D hard to call. The CDR3 loop spans 14 amino acids. Germline CDR1 and CDR2: MNHNS and SASEGT. With 2 bases removed from V and 3 bases from J, the gap between germline ends came to 8 bases. CDR3 residues: CASSEWAANQPQHF. The CDR3 nucleotides are TGTGCCAGCAGTGAATGGGCAGCCAATCAGCCCCAGCATTTT.

This chain connects TRBV7-3 to TRBJ1-2; D gene ambiguous. The V and J ends lost 0 bases and 4 bases respectively, with 6 bases between them. This CDR3 spans 13 amino acids. The germline V gene has CDR1 SGHTA and CDR2 FQGTGA. Here the CDR3 reads CASSLTSAYGYTF. As DNA, the CDR3 is TGTGCCAGCAGCTTAACGTCGGCCTATGGCTACACCTTC.

This chain joins TRBV6-1 and TRBJ1-1; D is possibly TRBD1 (6 bases). Germline-derived CDR1 and CDR2 are MNHNS and SASEGT. The ends were cut back, 6 bases at V and 3 bases at J, with 14 bases in the middle. The CDR3 totals 14 residues. The CDR3 DNA follows: TGTGCCAGCAGCGACCGGACAGTAGACACTGAAGCTTTCTTT. It is translated as CASSDRTVDTEAFF.

The rearrangement links TRBV5-1 to TRBJ2-4, with D perhaps TRBD1 (5 bases). Germline V gene sequence: CDR1 SGHRS, CDR2 YFSETQ. V lost 0 bases, J lost 6 bases, and 13 bases lay in between. This CDR3 has 15 residues. CDR3 coding DNA: TGCGCCAGCAGCTTGGCCGGGCAGGGCCCAAACATTCAGTACTTC. Translating gives CASSLAGQGPNIQYF.

Remarks on this clone: At one end, the junction sequence differs from germline, possibly due to a read error. The chain combines TRBV7-7 with TRBJ2-6; D unclear. CDR3 length: 15 residues. CDR1 is SSHAT, CDR2 FNYEAQ, per germline (reference sequence). CDR3 region: CASSSTPTGANVLTF. The CDR3 DNA reads TGTGCTAGCAGCTCCACTCCGACCGGGGCCAACGTCCTGACTTTC. The full variable domain, with the rest looked up from reference TRBV7-7 and TRBJ2-6, is GAGVSQSPRYKVTKRGQDVTLRCDPISSHATLYWYQQALGQGPEFLTYFNYEAQPDKSGLPSDRFSAERPEGSISTLTIQRTEQRDSAMYRCASSSTPTGANVLTFGAGSRLTVL.

The CDR3: CASSGGQPTATNEKLFF. The CDR3 coding sequence is TGTGCCAGCAGTGGGGGACAGCCCACCGCAACTAATGAAAAACTGTTTTTT. The rearrangement uses TRBV6-1 and TRBJ1-4; TRBD1 agrees at 7 bases. The CDR3 length is 17 residues. The germline V gene encodes CDR1 MNHNS and CDR2 SASEGT. V shed 4 bases, J shed 0 bases, and the junction held 8 bases outside the gene matches.

The chain has TRBV7-2 and TRBJ1-6; D is uncertain. The V gene's germline CDR1 is SGHTA and CDR2 FQGNSA. The CDR3 loop spans 12 amino acids. With 5 bases removed from V and 7 bases from J, the gap between germline ends came to 6 bases. The CDR3 loop is CASSPINSPLHF. The CDR3 DNA follows: TGTGCCAGCAGCCCTATCAATTCACCCCTCCACTTT.

The chain has TRBV5-1 and TRBJ1-1; D gene ambiguous. Trimming cost V 5 bases and J 6 bases, with 17 bases left between them. Germline-derived CDR1 and CDR2 are SGHRS and YFSETQ. CDR3 size: 14 residues. In nucleotides, the CDR3 is TGCGCCAGCAGAGTACTCGGAGTAGGACCTGAAGCTTTCTTT. As protein: CASRVLGVGPEAFF.

The chain recombines TRBV7-3 with TRBJ2-5; D gene unclear. The germline CDR1 and CDR2 sequences are SGHTA and FQGTGA. This CDR3 has 13 residues. The V end was cut by 4 bases, the J end by 5 bases, with 11 bases between. The CDR3 region is CASSSPNEETQYF. In nucleotides, the CDR3 is TGTGCCAGCAGCTCCCCCAATGAGGAGACCCAGTACTTC.

V gene TRBV5-6 combines with J gene TRBJ2-2; 10 bases line up with TRBD2. Germline assignment: CDR1 SGHDT and CDR2 YYEEEE. Trimming took 2 bases from V and 0 from J; bases not matched to a gene: 7. The CDR3 has 18 residues. CDR3 sequence (DNA): TGTGCCAGCAGCTTTTTGGCTAGCGGGGGAGCGAACACCGGGGAGCTGTTTTTT. It is translated as CASSFLASGGANTGELFF.

This chain links TRBV2 with TRBJ1-1; D is possibly TRBD1 (5 bases). Looked up from germline, CDR1 is SNHLY and CDR2 is FYNNEI. The ends were cut back, 6 bases at V and 11 bases at J, with 13 bases in the middle. The CDR3 loop spans 11 amino acids. This chain's CDR3 is CASRGRGQAFF. The CDR3 nucleotides are TGTGCCAGCAGAGGGAGGGGCCAGGCTTTCTTT.

V gene TRBV30 combines with J gene TRBJ2-5; unclear D gene. The V and J ends lost 2 bases and 4 bases respectively, with 11 bases between them. The length of the CDR3 is 13 residues. CDR1 and CDR2 (germline): GTSNPN, SVGIG (reference sequence). Here the CDR3 DNA reads TGTGCCTGGAGTTTAAACTTTAGAGAGACCCAGTACTTC. Translated: CAWSLNFRETQYF.

This chain uses TRBV5-8 with TRBJ1-2; D gene unclear. CDR3 length equals 17 residues. The germline V gene encodes CDR1 SGHTS and CDR2 YDEGEE. Trimming shortened V by 5 bases and J by 8 bases, and 28 bases separated the two germline ends. The CDR3 DNA follows: TGTGCCAGCAGTTTTGAGCCAGCCGGGGTAGAGTCTCGCGGCTACACCTTC. Translating it yields CASSFEPAGVESRGYTF.

The chain joins TRBV10-2 to TRBJ1-2, with D unresolved. Germline values: CDR1 WSHSY, CDR2 SAAADI. The CDR3 is 13 amino acids. V gave up 3 bases and J gave up 4 bases, with 9 bases separating them. DNA for the CDR3: TGCGCCAGCAGTGACTCCGGGAGCTATGGCTACACCTTC. Protein sequence: CASSDSGSYGYTF.

This chain links TRBV5-1 with TRBJ1-4; possibly TRBD1 for D (6 bases). Trimming stripped 4 bases from V and 5 bases from J, with 12 bases between. There are 14 residues in the CDR3. The V gene's germline CDR1 is SGHRS and CDR2 YFSETQ. CDR3 in DNA: TGCGCCAGCAGCCAAACCCAGGGGAATGAAAAACTGTTTTTT. Translated: CASSQTQGNEKLFF.

The chain couples TRBV7-6 to TRBJ2-1, with 13 nucleotides matching TRBD2. The CDR3 sequence is 17 residues long. The V gene end was trimmed by 5 bases and the J gene end by 6 bases; junction bases not matched to a gene: 10. The germline V gene encodes CDR1 SGHVS and CDR2 FNYEAQ. The CDR3 DNA follows: TGTGCCAGCAGCCCCCGACCTACTAGCGGGGGGGCCAATGAGCAGTTCTTC. This translates into CASSPRPTSGGANEQFF.

The CDR3 sequence: CASSLRQNYGYTF. The CDR3, as DNA: TGTGCCAGCAGCTTGCGACAGAACTATGGCTACACCTTC. The chain joins TRBV5-6 to TRBJ1-2; the D gene is possibly TRBD1 (5 bases). Germline V lookup: CDR1 SGHDT, CDR2 YYEEEE. V lost 1 base and J lost 2, with 6 bases in between. The CDR3 totals 13 residues.

V is TRBV4-1 and J is TRBJ1-5; the match to TRBD1 covers 7 bases. There are 15 residues in the CDR3. Germline CDR1 and CDR2: MGHRA and YSYEKL. Trimming at V came to 4 bases and at J to 1 base, leaving 4 bases not matched to a gene. In nucleotides, the CDR3 is TGCGCCAGCAGCCCCTACAGGGGAAGCAATCAGCCCCAGCATTTT. Translating gives CASSPYRGSNQPQHF.

This CDR3 is CASSLVRTDNEQFF. The CDR3 nucleotides are TGTGCCAGCAGCTTGGTGAGGACAGATAATGAGCAGTTCTTC. J is TRBJ2-1 and V is TRBV5-4; D perhaps matches TRBD1 (6 bases). Per germline, CDR1 SGHNT and CDR2 YYREEE (reference sequence). This CDR3 has 14 amino acids. V gave up 0 bases and J gave up 7 bases, with 11 bases separating them.

V is TRBV19 and J is TRBJ1-5; tentatively, D is TRBD1 (5 bases). Germline CDR1 is LNHDA and CDR2 is SQIVND (reference sequence). This CDR3 is built from 15 residues. V was cut by 6 bases and J by 4 bases, with 16 bases left in between. The chain's CDR3 is CASRAGPMWNQPQHF. CDR3 nucleotides: TGTGCCAGTAGGGCAGGGCCGATGTGGAATCAGCCCCAGCATTTT. Full variable domain (rest looked up from reference TRBV19 and TRBJ1-5): DGGITQSPKYLFRKEGQNVTLSCEQNLNHDAMYWYRQDPGQGLRLIYYSQIVNDFQKGDIAEGYSVSREKKESFPLTVTSAQKNPTAFYLCASRAGPMWNQPQHFGDGTRLSIL.

This clone was counted between two and nine times. The chain uses TRBV5-1 and TRBJ2-3; D is possibly TRBD2 (6 bases). The CDR3 extends over 15 amino acids. Trimming removed 3 bases from V and 1 base from J, with 12 bases in between. CDR1 is SGHRS, CDR2 YFSETQ, per germline. The CDR3 bases are TGCGCCAGCAGCTCGGGGACTCGGGGCACAGATACGCAGTATTTT. It translates to CASSSGTRGTDTQYF.

A single count supports this clone. The chain combines TRBV7-3 with TRBJ2-2; no reliable D call. The CDR3 totals 15 residues. Germline CDR1 SGHTA, CDR2 FQGTGA. V lost 2 bases to trimming and J lost 6 bases, with 13 bases between them. The CDR3 region has the DNA TGTGCCAGCAGCTTAGATTCACGGACGTCCGGGGAGCTGTTTTTT. This translates into CASSLDSRTSGELFF.

This clone was seen just once. The genes are TRBV7-2 and TRBJ2-1; D remains unclear. Trimming pared 5 bases from V and 8 bases from J, leaving 10 bases between. The CDR3 has 12 residues. Germline V lookup: CDR1 SGHTA, CDR2 FQGNSA. CDR3 residues: CASSPVAYEQFF. The DNA of the CDR3 is TGTGCCAGCAGCCCCGTAGCCTATGAGCAGTTCTTC.

The chain has TRBV7-3 and TRBJ2-3; D gene ambiguous. The V end was cut by 8 bases, the J end by 0 bases, with 9 bases between. From germline, CDR1 is SGHTA and CDR2 FQGTGA. The CDR3 is 13 residues long. The CDR3 spells CASAHYSTDTQYF. The CDR3 bases are TGTGCCAGCGCACACTATAGCACAGATACGCAGTATTTT.

V usage is TRBV9 and J usage is TRBJ1-6; 7 bases agree with TRBD1. The junction had 5 bases not matched to a gene; V was cut back by 2 bases and J by 6 bases. There are 15 residues in the CDR3. Germline values: CDR1 SGDLS, CDR2 YYNGEE. DNA of the CDR3: TGTGCCAGCAGCGTCCGGGACAGCCGTAATTCACCCCTCCACTTT. It is translated as CASSVRDSRNSPLHF. Full variable domain (missing parts from reference TRBV9 and TRBJ1-6): DSGVTQTPKHLITATGQRVTLRCSPRSGDLSVYWYQQSLDQGLQFLIQYYNGEERAKGNILERFSAQQFPDLHSELNLSSLELGDSALYFCASSVRDSRNSPLHFGNGTRLTVT.

This clone came up once. The chain couples TRBV19 to TRBJ2-3; unclear D gene. Germline V gene data show CDR1 as LNHDA and CDR2 as SQIVND (reference sequence). V lost 8 bases, J lost 5 bases, and 5 bases lay in between. The CDR3 is made up of 10 amino acids. CDR3 region: CASGRDTQYF. CDR3 bases: TGTGCCAGTGGTCGAGATACGCAGTATTTT.

The V and J genes are TRBV9 and TRBJ1-2; D call uncertain. CDR1 and CDR2 from the germline V gene are SGDLS and YYNGEE. CDR3 length: 11 residues. Trimming removed 3 bases at V and 4 bases at J, with 4 bases between. This CDR3 is CASSALYGYTF. In DNA form, the CDR3 reads TGTGCCAGCAGCGCCCTCTATGGCTACACCTTC.

The sample holds one count of this clone. The rearrangement links TRBV18 to TRBJ1-2, with TRBD1 identical over 7 bases. This CDR3 contains 16 residues. V shed 6 bases, J shed 0 bases, and the junction held 10 bases outside the gene matches. The germline gives CDR1 KGHSH, CDR2 LQKENI. CDR3 DNA: TGTGCCAGCTCCCCCACCGGGACAGACCCTAACTATGGCTACACCTTC. Translating it yields CASSPTGTDPNYGYTF.